This TCR beta chain was identified in a study of blood T cell repertoires in COVID-19. Study at large: T cells, B-cell-depleted T cells, or PBMCs supplied cDNA or gDNA.

Authors' methods: Amplifying reference gene primers gave estimates of nucleated cell counts. TCRdb's copy holds only in-frame clones and misses some; the assay was immunoSEQ multiplex PCR. V and J calls and clone size are given by that table; D and trimming were obtained from the DNA. The repertoire consists of 200,000 to 250,000 clones, with 65% to 90% occurring once and the leading ten covering about 8%. The trim removed 8 bases at V and 6 bases at J, leaving 16 bases unmatched. The germline V gene encodes CDR1 GTSNPN and CDR2 SVGIG (reference sequence). This CDR3 is built from 15 residues. Sequencing used peripheral blood. This TCR was recovered from a woman aged 45-60 years with acute or convalescent COVID-19. This chain joins TRBV30 and TRBJ2-5; 9 bases map to TRBD1. The CDR3 reads CAGTQYRGRSQTQYF. CDR3 coding DNA: TGTGCCGGAACACAGTACAGGGGGCGAAGCCAGACCCAGTACTTC.